Below, 8 T cell receptor beta chains from the same sample are listed, as sequenced in a study of beta chain features in type 1 diabetes. General study findings and limits: TCRB CDR3 length was moderately but significantly reduced in all four CD4+ subsets of Type 1 diabetes patients.

Their recognized antigens are unknown. The sequenced template was cDNA made from the entire isolated RNA. Using immunoSEQ multiplex PCR, the repertoire was profiled, and TCRdb retains in-frame clones only, with some absent. The sample shows over 200,000 clones, roughly 10% of them seen only once. Sequences were obtained from naive CD4+ T cells from blood. The origin of the receptors is a young man with type 1 diabetes.

This clone showed up just a few times. The CDR3 loop is CASSVLSTANTGELFF. The CDR3 DNA is TGTGCCAGCAGCGTATTGTCGACAGCGAACACCGGGGAGCTGTTTTTT. The chain uses TRBV9 and TRBJ2-2; TRBD1 might be the D (5 bases). This CDR3 comprises 16 residues. V was cut by 1 base and J by 0 bases, with 10 bases left in between. Germline lookup yields CDR1 SGDLS and CDR2 YYNGEE.

This clone was seen a handful of times. This chain's CDR3 is CASRTQEEKLFF. CDR3 DNA: TGTGCCAGCAGAACACAGGAGGAAAAACTGTTTTTT. V gene TRBV2 combines with J gene TRBJ1-4, with TRBD1 as a possible D gene (5 bases). V lost 6 bases to trimming and J lost 8 bases, with 10 bases between them. Germline CDR1 SNHLY, CDR2 FYNNEI. This CDR3 is 12 amino acids long.

The V and J genes are TRBV7-2 and TRBJ2-7; 7 nucleotides line up with TRBD2. The junction had 7 bases not matched to a gene; V was cut back by 4 bases and J by 1 base. This CDR3 region has 15 residues. CDR1 is SGHTA and CDR2 is FQGNSA in the germline V gene. CDR3 bases: TGTGCCAGCAGCTCCGGACTAGTAAAATCCTACGAGCAGTACTTC. This codes for CASSSGLVKSYEQYF.

This chain joins TRBV5-1 and TRBJ1-2; D unclear. Germline assignment: CDR1 SGHRS and CDR2 YFSETQ. The V end was cut by 0 bases, the J end by 6 bases, with 9 bases between. This CDR3 comprises 13 residues. CDR3 DNA sequence: TGCGCCAGCAGCTTGGTGCCCGGGGATGGCTACACCTTC. The encoded protein is CASSLVPGDGYTF.

V is TRBV11-2 and J is TRBJ2-1; weak D call: TRBD2 (6 bases). The CDR3 has 14 residues. Looked up from germline, CDR1 is SGHAT and CDR2 is FQNNGV. V lost 5 bases to trimming and J lost 4 bases, with 12 bases between them. This chain's CDR3 is CASSGGTSYNEQFF. The CDR3 coding sequence is TGTGCCAGCAGCGGCGGGACTTCTTACAATGAGCAGTTCTTC.

The rearrangement joins TRBV2 to TRBJ1-1, with 9 bases identical to TRBD1. The CDR3 is 15 residues long. Trimming removed 6 bases from V and 2 bases from J; junction bases left unmatched: 7. Germline V CDR1 and CDR2: SNHLY, FYNNEI. CDR3 loop: CASRAGDRENTEAFF. The CDR3 DNA sequence: TGTGCCAGCAGGGCGGGGGACAGGGAAAACACTGAAGCTTTCTTT. Filled out from reference TRBV2 and TRBJ1-1, the complete variable domain reads EPEVTQTPSHQVTQMGQEVILRCVPISNHLYFYWYRQILGQKVEFLVSFYNNEISEKSEIFDDQFSVERPDGSNFTLKIRSTKLEDSAMYFCASRAGDRENTEAFFGQGTRLTVV.

This chain uses TRBV6-5 with TRBJ2-7, with no clear D. V was cut by 7 bases and J by 3 bases, with 16 bases left in between. The V gene's germline CDR1 is MNHEY and CDR2 SVGAGI. The CDR3 spans 14 residues. The CDR3 sequence: CASIPPDTYYEQYF. The CDR3, as DNA: TGTGCCAGCATCCCCCCCGACACCTACTACGAGCAGTACTTC.

This clone was counted a few times. The chain couples TRBV18 to TRBJ2-3, with TRBD2 matching 8 bases. This CDR3 comprises 15 residues. Germline CDR1 is KGHSH and CDR2 is LQKENI. Germline trimming cut 6 bases from V and 5 bases from J; bases unmatched to any gene: 10. The CDR3 spells CASSPRRGAGDTQYF. CDR3 nucleotides: TGTGCCAGCTCTCCTCGGCGGGGGGCAGGAGATACGCAGTATTTT.